The 24 T cell receptor beta chains below come from one sample, sequenced in a study of T cell responses to AZD1222 COVID-19 vaccine. TCRdb keeps only in-frame clones here, not all; method: immunoSEQ multiplex PCR. The table includes 150,000 to 200,000 clones, around nine tenths detected once. This material consisted of peripheral blood, taken on day 0 of AZD1222 vaccination. These receptors originate from an adult in good health.

A remark on this clone: This CDR3 is also generated by other DNA sequences in the sample. This chain connects TRBV20-1 to TRBJ1-5; D not resolved. This CDR3 contains 11 residues. V was cut by 6 bases and J by 6 bases, with 9 bases left in between. Germline values: CDR1 DFQATT, CDR2 SNEGSKA (reference sequence). The CDR3 loop reads CSARGGQPQHF. Written as DNA, the CDR3 is TGCAGTGCGCGGGGTGGTCAGCCCCAGCATTTT.

This chain joins TRBV30 and TRBJ2-7; D gene unclear. This CDR3 contains 11 residues. V was trimmed by 3 bases and J by 4 bases, leaving 7 bases between them. Germline V lookup: CDR1 GTSNPN, CDR2 SVGIG (reference sequence). The CDR3 DNA reads as TGTGCCTGGAGCGATAAATACGAGCAGTACTTC. As protein: CAWSDKYEQYF. Full variable domain (rest looked up from reference TRBV30 and TRBJ2-7): SQTIHQWPATLVQPVGSPLSLECTVEGTSNPNLYWYRQAAGRGLQLLFYSVGIGQISSEVPQNLSASRPQDRQFILSSKKLLLSDSGFYLCAWSDKYEQYFGPGTRLTVT.

This chain uses TRBV9 with TRBJ2-1, with TRBD1 identical over 7 bases. The CDR3 loop spans 14 amino acids. Germline-derived CDR1 and CDR2 are SGDLS and YYNGEE. Trimming took 6 bases from V and 9 from J; bases not matched to a gene: 12. DNA of the CDR3: TGTGCCAGCACCCAGGGGACAGTTAACGTTGAGCAGTTCTTC. Its translation: CASTQGTVNVEQFF.

The CDR3 bases are TGTGCCAGCAGCGACTTGTCCTCCGGTCGGTCTGGAAACACCATATATTTT. Its translation is CASSDLSSGRSGNTIYF. The V gene is TRBV5-4, the J gene TRBJ1-3; D is ambiguous. Germline V gives CDR1 SGHNT, CDR2 YYREEE (reference sequence). Trimming pared 4 bases from V and 1 base from J, leaving 18 bases between. This CDR3 region has 17 residues.

The count of this clone is one. The chain links TRBV25-1 to TRBJ1-2; D is unresolved. Trimming pared 8 bases from V and 8 bases from J, leaving 12 bases between. The germline V gene encodes CDR1 MGHDK and CDR2 SYGVNS. The CDR3 sequence is 11 residues long. This chain's CDR3 is CASSAGLGYTF. As DNA, the CDR3 is TGTGCCAGCTCAGCCGGACTCGGCTACACCTTC.

The chain has TRBV2 and TRBJ1-6; 7 bases are a match to TRBD1. Germline V gene lookup returns CDR1 SNHLY and CDR2 FYNNEI. The CDR3 runs 12 residues. The junction had 3 bases not matched to a gene; V was cut back by 6 bases and J by 10 bases. CDR3 bases: TGTGCCAGCAGCCCGGACAGGTCACCCCTCCACTTT. It specifies CASSPDRSPLHF.

This clone was recorded once. The J gene is TRBJ1-1, the V gene TRBV7-9, with a possible D match to TRBD1 (6 bases). V lost 7 bases and J lost 5, with 14 bases in between. This CDR3 spans 13 amino acids. Germline loops: CDR1 SEHNR, CDR2 FQNEAQ (reference sequence). In DNA form, the CDR3 reads TGTGCCAGCACCAAACAGGGAAGTACTGAAGCTTTCTTT. It specifies CASTKQGSTEAFF.

In its sample, this clone was seen a few times. This rearrangement joins TRBV5-1 to TRBJ1-5, with no clear D. The germline gives CDR1 SGHRS, CDR2 YFSETQ. CDR3 size: 13 residues. The V and J ends lost 4 bases and 0 bases respectively, with 5 bases between them. CDR3 sequence reads: CASSGDSNQPQHF. The CDR3 DNA follows: TGCGCCAGCAGCGGGGATAGCAATCAGCCCCAGCATTTT.

This clone was found a few times. V usage is TRBV5-1 and J usage is TRBJ1-3, with D possibly TRBD1 on 5 matching bases. The CDR3 sequence is 16 residues long. The V gene lost 4 bases and the J gene lost 2 bases, with 16 bases spanning the gap. Germline CDR1 is SGHRS and CDR2 is YFSETQ. The CDR3 loop reads CASSTVGPRAGNTIYF. The CDR3 DNA sequence: TGCGCCAGCAGCACTGTGGGACCTCGCGCTGGAAACACCATATATTTT.

J is TRBJ2-2 and V is TRBV6-4; no reliable D call. V was pared by 0 bases and J by 4 bases, with 3 bases between. The CDR3 has 13 amino acids. Per germline, CDR1 MRHNA and CDR2 SNTAGT. CDR3 region: CASSDSTTGELFF. The CDR3, as DNA: TGTGCCAGCAGTGACTCGACCACCGGGGAGCTGTTTTTT.

The table lists this clone with a few counts. J is TRBJ1-2 and V is TRBV29-1; D remains unclear. The ends were cut back, 3 bases at V and 4 bases at J, with 18 bases in the middle. CDR1 is SQVTM and CDR2 is ANQGSEA in the germline V gene. The CDR3 totals 15 residues. CDR3 coding DNA: TGCAGCGTTGATGGGGTCGAGACTTTCGGCTATGGCTACACCTTC. Translating gives CSVDGVETFGYGYTF.

This chain links TRBV7-9 with TRBJ1-1; no definite D call. Germline V gives CDR1 SEHNR, CDR2 FQNEAQ (reference sequence). V gave up 6 bases and J gave up 4 bases, with 9 bases separating them. The CDR3 has 12 residues. The CDR3 DNA reads as TGTGCCAGCAGTTCGGGAGTCACTGAAGCTTTCTTT. The encoded protein is CASSSGVTEAFF.

The rearrangement uses TRBV5-6 and TRBJ1-6; D is ambiguous. This CDR3 has 14 residues. Germline CDR1 SGHDT, CDR2 YYEEEE. The V end was cut by 0 bases, the J end by 3 bases, with 4 bases between. For the CDR3, the DNA is TGTGCCAGCAGCTTGGACAGCTATAATTCACCCCTCCACTTT. As protein: CASSLDSYNSPLHF.

This rearrangement joins TRBV11-2 to TRBJ1-4; a weak D match, TRBD1 (6 bases). This CDR3 contains 16 residues. Germline V gene lookup returns CDR1 SGHAT and CDR2 FQNNGV. Trimming left V 4 bases short and J 0 bases short, with 12 bases between. CDR3 region: CASSWQGIATNEKLFF. Here the CDR3 DNA reads TGTGCCAGCAGCTGGCAGGGGATTGCAACTAATGAAAAACTGTTTTTT.

This chain uses TRBV27 with TRBJ1-2, with D possibly TRBD1 on 5 matching bases. Germline CDR1 MNHEY, CDR2 SMNVEV (reference sequence). The CDR3 spans 12 residues. The ends were cut back, 4 bases at V and 8 bases at J, with 11 bases in the middle. CDR3: CASSSPEGGYTF. CDR3 nucleotides: TGTGCCAGCAGTTCCCCCGAGGGGGGCTACACCTTC.

This chain uses TRBV2 with TRBJ1-3; TRBD1 aligns across 8 bases. Germline-derived CDR1 and CDR2 are SNHLY and FYNNEI. Trimming removed 7 bases from V and 8 bases from J; junction bases left unmatched: 10. The CDR3 has 14 amino acids. The CDR3 DNA is TGTGCCAGCACTGCTCGGACAGGGTTTTACACCATATATTTT. Residues: CASTARTGFYTIYF.

This chain's CDR3 is CASSERQGPYNEQFF. The CDR3 DNA sequence: TGTGCCAGCAGCGAACGACAGGGCCCCTACAATGAGCAGTTCTTC. The chain joins TRBV7-2 to TRBJ2-1; 7 nucleotides agree with TRBD1. Per the germline V gene, CDR1 is SGHTA and CDR2 is FQGNSA. The V and J ends lost 5 bases and 2 bases, in that order; junction bases with no gene match: 6. CDR3 length: 15 amino acids.

The genes are TRBV9 and TRBJ2-3; TRBD2 agrees at 11 bases. The CDR3 runs 15 residues. Trimming took 0 bases from V and 8 from J; bases not matched to a gene: 5. Germline values: CDR1 SGDLS, CDR2 YYNGEE. CDR3 in DNA: TGTGCCAGCAGCGTAGCTACTAGCGGGGGAGGTACGCAGTATTTT. Translated, it gives CASSVATSGGGTQYF.

The rearrangement links TRBV9 to TRBJ2-7, with D maybe TRBD1 (6 bases). This CDR3 region has 14 residues. Germline assignment: CDR1 SGDLS and CDR2 YYNGEE. Trimming shortened V by 3 bases and J by 3 bases, and 13 bases separated the two germline ends. This CDR3 reads CASSAQGSGYEQYF. CDR3 DNA sequence: TGTGCCAGCAGCGCTCAGGGGTCCGGCTACGAGCAGTACTTC.

This clone showed up just once. The V gene is TRBV28, the J gene TRBJ1-4, with TRBD1 as a possible D gene (5 bases). This CDR3 has 16 residues. The V gene's germline CDR1 is MDHEN and CDR2 SYDVKM. Deletions cut 6 bases from V and 5 bases from J, with 19 bases between. The CDR3 here is CASSPGGVYRNEKLFF. CDR3 DNA sequence: TGTGCCAGCAGCCCCGGGGGGGTTTACAGAAATGAAAAACTGTTTTTT.

The chain joins TRBV19 to TRBJ1-6, with 8 bases matching TRBD1. V gave up 5 bases and J gave up 7 bases; unmatched junction bases: 10. CDR3 length: 16 residues. CDR1 and CDR2 (germline): LNHDA, SQIVND (reference sequence). DNA of the CDR3: TGTGCCAGTAGTTCCGCTCGGACAGGGTTGAATTCACCCCTCCACTTT. This sequence encodes CASSSARTGLNSPLHF.

This clone was counted a single time. The chain employs TRBV10-2 and TRBJ1-2, with 9 bases aligning to TRBD1. Per germline, CDR1 WSHSY and CDR2 SAAADI. With V trimmed by 5 bases and J by 6 bases, 4 bases remained unmatched. The CDR3 consists of 13 residues. CDR3 DNA: TGCGCCAGCAGTCCGACAGGGGGAAATGGCTACACCTTC. Amino acids: CASSPTGGNGYTF.

CDR3 sequence reads: CAIKGGSAEQYF. CDR3 nucleotides: TGTGCCATCAAAGGCGGGTCCGCCGAGCAGTACTTC. This chain connects TRBV10-3 to TRBJ2-7; D is possibly TRBD2 (5 bases). Germline values: CDR1 ENHRY, CDR2 SYGVKD. V shed 7 bases and J shed 6 bases, with 13 bases lying between them. CDR3 length: 12 amino acids.

The V and J genes are TRBV29-1 and TRBJ1-1; 7 bases agree with TRBD1. Germline V CDR1 and CDR2: SQVTM, ANQGSEA. V shed 3 bases and J 5 bases; nucleotides not matched to a gene: 9. The CDR3 spans 14 residues. CDR3 amino acids: CSVESPGGRTEAFF. The CDR3 DNA follows: TGCAGCGTTGAGAGCCCAGGGGGTCGGACTGAAGCTTTCTTT.